These 29 T cell receptor beta chains were sequenced from one sample in a study of blood T cell repertoires in COVID-19. Assay: immunoSEQ multiplex PCR; the TCRdb copy retains only in-frame clones and omits some. Of under 100,000 clones listed, roughly four fifths were seen once; the top ten hold about 9.4%. Sequenced: peripheral blood. Receptors originate from a man between 60 and 70 years old with acute or convalescent COVID-19.

The rearrangement uses TRBV7-9 and TRBJ2-7; 8 nucleotides align to TRBD1. The CDR3 spans 14 residues. V was clipped by 5 bases and J by 3 bases; unmatched bases: 6. Per germline, CDR1 SEHNR and CDR2 FQNEAQ (reference sequence). Here the CDR3 DNA reads TGTGCCAGCAGCCCGAGGACAGGGCACTACGAGCAGTACTTC. Residues: CASSPRTGHYEQYF.

The genes are TRBV3-1 (or the pseudogene TRBV3-2) and TRBJ2-2; 9 bases agree with TRBD1. The length of the CDR3 is 15 residues. Germline-derived CDR1 and CDR2 are LGHDT and YNNKEL (reference sequence). J lost 7 bases, V lost 4 bases, and 7 bases had no gene match. The CDR3 DNA sequence: TGTGCCAGCAGCCCAGACAGGGGGGAGGTCGGGGAGCTGTTTTTT. Its translation is CASSPDRGEVGELFF.

The rearrangement uses TRBV28 and TRBJ1-1; 9 nucleotides agree with TRBD1. V dropped 7 bases and J dropped 1; count of bases not matched to a gene: 10. CDR3 length: 16 amino acids. CDR1 and CDR2 from the germline V gene are MDHEN and SYDVKM. This CDR3 is CASTSQGQGSNTEAFF. Written as DNA, the CDR3 is TGTGCCAGCACCAGCCAGGGACAGGGATCGAACACTGAAGCTTTCTTT.

The gene calls are TRBV12-3 or TRBV12-4 and TRBJ1-1, with TRBD1 matching 7 bases. The CDR3 contains 13 residues. Trimming removed 5 bases from V and 5 bases from J; junction bases left unmatched: 5. In nucleotides, the CDR3 is TGTGCCAGCAGTCTACAGGGGCGAACTGAAGCTTTCTTT. Amino acids: CASSLQGRTEAFF.

The chain combines TRBV5-1 with TRBJ2-1; TRBD2 matches at 7 bases. The CDR3 totals 14 residues. V shed 2 bases and J 8 bases; nucleotides not matched to a gene: 7. Germline-derived CDR1 and CDR2 are SGHRS and YFSETQ. The CDR3 DNA reads TGCGCCAGCAGCTTCGGGGGAGGGAGCGATGAGCAGTTCTTC. It specifies CASSFGGGSDEQFF.

This sequence joins TRBV5-8 and TRBJ1-4, with 7 bases lining up with TRBD1. The CDR3 is 13 amino acids. J lost 11 bases, V lost 0 bases, and 4 bases had no gene match. The germline V gene has CDR1 SGHTS and CDR2 YDEGEE. CDR3 nucleotides: TGTGCCAGCAGCTTGGGTGACAGGGTCAAACTGTTTTTT. Residues: CASSLGDRVKLFF.

This chain uses TRBV7-2 with TRBJ2-7; TRBD1 matches at 9 bases. The CDR3 contains 14 residues. The germline V gene has CDR1 SGHTA and CDR2 FQGNSA. V was pared by 5 bases and J by 1 base, with 3 bases of the junction left unmatched. The CDR3 loop is CASSPGTGSYEQYF. DNA of the CDR3: TGTGCCAGCAGCCCCGGGACAGGGTCCTACGAGCAGTACTTC.

The V and J genes are TRBV9 and TRBJ2-7; unclear D gene. V lost 5 bases, J lost 2 bases, and 11 bases lay in between. Germline CDR1 and CDR2: SGDLS and YYNGEE. CDR3 length: 13 residues. CDR3 DNA sequence: TGTGCCAGCAGTTTCCGCGGAACCTACGAGCAGTACTTC. Translating gives CASSFRGTYEQYF.

The V call is TRBV6-2 or TRBV6-3, the J call TRBJ1-5, with D hard to call. CDR3 length: 15 amino acids. Germline values: CDR1 MNHEY, CDR2 SVGEGT. Trimming cost V 5 bases and J 0 bases, with 11 bases left between them. In DNA, the CDR3 is TGTGCCAGCAGTATACTCGGAGGTAGCAATCAGCCCCAGCATTTT. It specifies CASSILGGSNQPQHF.

This chain uses TRBV7-2 with TRBJ1-1, with D uncertain. V was shortened by 3 bases and J by 3 bases, with 11 bases between the two germline ends. CDR1 SGHTA and CDR2 FQGNSA come from the germline V gene. The CDR3 has 14 amino acids. The CDR3 DNA follows: TGTGCCAGCAGCTTTCGGGTGGAACACACTGAAGCTTTCTTT. This encodes CASSFRVEHTEAFF.

The chain links TRBV7-2 to TRBJ2-1, with TRBD2 matching 12 bases. From germline, CDR1 is SGHTA and CDR2 FQGNSA. V dropped 6 bases and J dropped 5; count of bases not matched to a gene: 17. This CDR3 is built from 19 residues. The CDR3 loop reads CASRGPGASGRARDNEQFF. In DNA, the CDR3 is TGTGCCAGCAGGGGCCCGGGGGCTAGCGGGAGGGCCAGGGACAATGAGCAGTTCTTC.

The V call is TRBV10-3, the J call TRBJ1-4; D is uncertain. CDR3 length: 13 residues. V lost 8 bases, J lost 8 bases, and 15 bases lay in between. Germline assignment: CDR1 ENHRY and CDR2 SYGVKD. The CDR3 spells CAIQPRPREKLFF. CDR3 coding DNA: TGTGCCATCCAACCCCGACCCAGGGAAAAACTGTTTTTT.

This clone was seen only once. This chain uses TRBV29-1 with TRBJ2-7; 7 bases agree with TRBD1. Germline V lookup: CDR1 SQVTM, CDR2 ANQGSEA. The V gene end was trimmed by 4 bases and the J gene end by 5 bases; junction bases not matched to a gene: 5. The length of the CDR3 is 12 residues. The CDR3 sequence is CSVVRQGDEQYF. DNA of the CDR3: TGCAGCGTTGTTCGACAGGGCGACGAGCAGTACTTC.

The CDR3 region has the DNA TGTGCCAGCAGCCCCGGGACACGGAATGGCTACACCTTC. It is translated as CASSPGTRNGYTF. V usage is TRBV9 and J usage is TRBJ1-2, with D possibly being TRBD1 (6 bases). Germline V gene data show CDR1 as SGDLS and CDR2 as YYNGEE. The V and J ends lost 4 bases and 6 bases respectively, with 13 bases between them. The CDR3 covers 13 residues.

Points on this clone: A junction boundary mismatches the germline segment, possibly from a read error. V usage is TRBV3-1 (or the pseudogene TRBV3-2) and J usage is TRBJ1-1; a possible D gene is TRBD1 (5 bases). Germline V gene sequence: CDR1 LGHDT, CDR2 YNNKEL (reference sequence). The CDR3 sequence is 13 residues long. CDR3 nucleotide sequence: TGTGCCAGCAGTCAAGACAGTTTTGCTGAAGCTTTCTTT. This encodes CASSQDSFAEAFF.

The chain is built from TRBV4-1 and TRBJ1-5, with D hard to call. Trimming pared 0 bases from V and 3 bases from J, leaving 9 bases between. Germline CDR1 MGHRA, CDR2 YSYEKL. The length of the CDR3 is 15 residues. The CDR3 DNA sequence: TGCGCCAGCAGCCAAGACGGTGTACTCAATCAGCCCCAGCATTTT. This sequence encodes CASSQDGVLNQPQHF.

DNA for the CDR3: TGTGCCAGCAGGAGCGGACAGGGTAACACAGATACGCAGTATTTT. This sequence encodes CASRSGQGNTDTQYF. V gene TRBV11-2 combines with J gene TRBJ2-3; TRBD1 agrees at 8 bases. The CDR3 extends over 15 amino acids. V shed 6 bases, J shed 2 bases, and the junction held 7 bases outside the gene matches. Germline CDR1 reads SGHAT; CDR2 reads FQNNGV. The full variable domain, rest sourced from reference TRBV11-2 and TRBJ2-3, is EAGVAQSPRYKIIEKRQSVAFWCNPISGHATLYWYQQILGQGPKLLIQFQNNGVVDDSQLPKDRFSAERLKGVDSTLKIQPAKLEDSAVYLCASRSGQGNTDTQYFGPGTRLTVL.

With regard to this clone: One junction end disagrees with the germline gene, perhaps due to a read error. The J gene is TRBJ2-7, the V gene TRBV7-7, with D perhaps matching TRBD1 (6 bases). This CDR3 region has 15 residues. In germline, CDR1 is SSHAT, CDR2 FNYEAQ (reference sequence). Here the CDR3 reads CASSLASGAIYEQYF. The CDR3 DNA is TGTGCTAGCAGCTTAGCGTCAGGGGCAATTTACGAGCAGTACTTC.

The chain links TRBV5-1 to TRBJ2-2; D ambiguous. Trimming removed 6 bases at V and 1 base at J, with 7 bases between. This CDR3 has 13 residues. Germline V lookup: CDR1 SGHRS, CDR2 YFSETQ. As DNA, the CDR3 is TGCGCCAGCACGCAGGAGAACACCGGGGAGCTGTTTTTT. This sequence encodes CASTQENTGELFF.

The rearrangement joins TRBV24-1 to TRBJ2-1; 11 nucleotides line up with TRBD1. CDR3 length: 16 residues. The trim removed 5 bases at V and 2 bases at J, leaving 4 bases unmatched. Germline CDR1 is KGHDR and CDR2 is SFDVKD. In nucleotides, the CDR3 is TGTGCCACCAGTGGTCCGGGACAGGGGGCCTACAATGAGCAGTTCTTC. Residues: CATSGPGQGAYNEQFF.

This clone was found once. The V call is TRBV19, the J call TRBJ1-5, with 8 bases fitting TRBD1. Unmatched junction bases numbered 8, after V lost 7 bases and J lost 3 bases. This CDR3 spans 15 amino acids. The germline V gene encodes CDR1 LNHDA and CDR2 SQIVND (reference sequence). The DNA for the CDR3 is TGTGCCAGTATGGGGACAGGTTCGGTCAATCAGCCCCAGCATTTT. Translated, it gives CASMGTGSVNQPQHF.

The chain joins TRBV7-9 to TRBJ1-2, with D tentatively TRBD1 (6 bases). Germline loops: CDR1 SEHNR, CDR2 FQNEAQ (reference sequence). There are 11 residues in the CDR3. With 5 bases removed from V and 8 bases from J, the gap between germline ends came to 9 bases. Here the CDR3 reads CASSGGGGYTF. In nucleotides, the CDR3 is TGTGCCAGCAGCGGGGGCGGCGGCTACACCTTC.

The chain uses TRBV4-3 and TRBJ2-7, with 10 nucleotides matching TRBD2. CDR1 LGHNA and CDR2 YSLEER come from the germline V gene. The CDR3 is 17 residues long. V lost 0 bases to trimming and J lost 0 bases; unmatched junction nucleotides: 5. The CDR3 DNA sequence: TGCGCCAGCAGCCAAGATAGGCTAGCGGGAGACTCCTACGAGCAGTACTTC. Translation gives CASSQDRLAGDSYEQYF.

This chain connects TRBV4-1 to TRBJ2-7, with D possibly matching TRBD2 (6 bases). V was shortened by 1 base and J by 2 bases, with 15 bases between the two germline ends. Germline V gene data show CDR1 as MGHRA and CDR2 as YSYEKL. The CDR3 covers 16 residues. The CDR3 bases are TGCGCCAGCAGCCAAGTCTCTAGCGTTGTCCCCTACGAGCAGTACTTC. Encoded protein: CASSQVSSVVPYEQYF.

This chain joins TRBV7-9 and TRBJ2-3; D may be TRBD1 (5 bases). The CDR3 loop spans 14 amino acids. Trimming took off 4 bases at V and 5 bases at J, with 13 bases between the two ends. In germline, CDR1 is SEHNR, CDR2 FQNEAQ (reference sequence). The DNA of the CDR3 is TGTGCCAGCAGCTCAGGGTTTTATCGAGATACGCAGTATTTT. Protein: CASSSGFYRDTQYF.

CDR3 bases: TGTGCCAGCAGCTTTTACACCTCTGGAAACACCATATATTTT. This translates into CASSFYTSGNTIYF. The chain joins TRBV7-9 to TRBJ1-3; unclear D gene. Between the trimmed V and J ends, which lost 3 bases and 0 bases, there was a span of 6 bases. Germline V CDR1 and CDR2: SEHNR, FQNEAQ (reference sequence). This CDR3 region has 14 residues. Looking up the rest from reference TRBV7-9 and TRBJ1-3 gives the full variable domain: DTGVSQNPRHKITKRGQNVTFRCDPISEHNRLYWYRQTLGQGPEFLTYFQNEAQLEKSRLLSDRFSAERPKGSFSTLEIQRTEQGDSAMYLCASSFYTSGNTIYFGEGSWLTVV.

This clone was counted a few times. This chain joins TRBV5-1 and TRBJ1-3; 7 bases match TRBD1. The V segment lost 2 bases and the J segment 0 bases; nucleotides outside the gene matches: 8. Germline V lookup: CDR1 SGHRS, CDR2 YFSETQ. This CDR3 spans 17 amino acids. This CDR3 reads CASSLALGQPSGNTIYF. As DNA, the CDR3 is TGCGCCAGCAGCTTAGCCCTGGGACAGCCCTCTGGAAACACCATATATTTT. The variable domain in full, completed from reference TRBV5-1 and TRBJ1-3, reads KAGVTQTPRYLIKTRGQQVTLSCSPISGHRSVSWYQQTPGQGLQFLFEYFSETQRNKGNFPGRFSGRQFSNSRSEMNVSTLELGDSALYLCASSLALGQPSGNTIYFGEGSWLTVV.

This chain links TRBV28 with TRBJ1-3; maybe TRBD1 (6 bases). Per germline, CDR1 MDHEN and CDR2 SYDVKM. The CDR3 is 14 residues long. V lost 11 bases, J lost 4 bases, and 18 bases lay in between. The CDR3 DNA follows: TGTGCCGTCCTCAACAGGGCTTCGGGAAACACCATATATTTT. Protein: CAVLNRASGNTIYF.

V is TRBV19 and J is TRBJ1-1, with 7 bases lining up with TRBD1. Germline V gene sequence: CDR1 LNHDA, CDR2 SQIVND (reference sequence). Losses at the gene ends were 4 bases for V and 4 bases for J; bases not matched to a gene: 6. The CDR3 runs 14 residues. CDR3 protein: CASSTNRGPTEAFF. Here the CDR3 DNA reads TGTGCCAGTAGTACTAACAGGGGACCCACTGAAGCTTTCTTT.